This TCR beta chain was documented in a study of early T cells in non-severe SARS-CoV-2 infection (dated by TCRdb to the early 2020s). With respect to the entire study: Bulk RNA from unsorted whole blood was used for TCR sequencing, so alpha and beta chains could not be paired.

On the study overall, not on this receptor specifically: VDJdb matching was skewed toward anti-spike CD8 responses and likely underestimated virus-specific expansions, missing private and CD4 specificities.

Libraries were built with 5' RACE. The sequencer was a NextSeq 500. To correct for sequencing error and PCR bias, the TCR library protocol tagged individual cDNA molecules with unique molecular identifiers. Both TCR alpha and beta chains were sequenced, and tight co-correlation was observed between alpha and beta sequence abundances in each sample. Per the original workflow: V gene, J gene and CDR3 annotation of TCR sequences was performed with Decombinator V4. Expanded TCRs were defined as changing significantly between any two time points under a Poisson model with p below 0.0001. TCR abundances were normalised to the total number of TCRs sequenced per sample and were expressed as counts per million. TRAV1-2 paired with TRAJ12, TRAJ20 or TRAJ33 defined MAIT TCRs, while TRAV10 paired with TRAJ18 defined iNKT TCRs. VDJdb, accessed on 1 November 2021, was searched for TCRs annotated for CMV, EBV and SARS-CoV-2, and TCRs annotated for more than one antigen were excluded. The raw public reads went through TCRdb reprocessing: fastp at Q25, MiXCR clone calling, in-frame beta chains kept. Under each unique CDR3 protein, matching rows form one entry showing the most common genes and DNA. The V and J calls shown here were made by TCRdb, not taken from the authors' results. A total of tens of thousands of distinct CDR3 sequences appear in this sample, about a tenth of them only once. The ten largest clones add up to 7.6% of the sample.

The CDR3 starts with the cysteine, ends with the phenylalanine, and has 13 residues. Just CDR3 DNA is preserved here, 39 bases in frame from base 1. The germline V gene yields LGHNA for CDR1 and YSLEER for CDR2. The trim is 0 bases for V and 8 bases for J, with a gap of 10 bases between the germline ends. This clonotype was seen at least ten times. No antigen is known for it. Base qualities are missing; no much larger clone stands one base away. The study was a case-control design nested within a healthcare worker cohort in London, UK, with weekly nasopharyngeal swab PCR tests and blood sampling. Healthcare workers were recruited between 23 and 31 March 2020, during the week of the UK lockdown, and were followed weekly for up to about 15 weeks.

Material: whole blood, obtained at baseline. The TCR comes from an adult who was a healthcare worker with PCR-confirmed SARS-CoV-2 infection or an uninfected control (not recorded which). Recombination joined TRBV4-3 with TRBJ1-2; the D gene lacks a confident call. The CDR3 reads CASSQDPQLGYTF. The DNA sequence is as follows: TGCGCCAGCAGCCAAGATCCCCAGTTGGGCTACACCTTC.